Sequencing of this TCR beta chain was carried out in a study of long-term antiretroviral therapy in people with HIV. The run of the v3.0 immunoSEQ assay was at survey level. Only in-frame clones appear in the TCRdb table, and some are missing; sequencing was by immunoSEQ multiplex PCR. The repertoire holds about 20,000 clones, with around four fifths as singletons. As regards this clone: Its specificity is not known. The sample carries other DNA sequences with the same CDR3.

Regarding the study as a whole: Within the repertoire, clones expanded before ART were dominant at all time points.

Trimming shortened V by 2 bases and J by 5 bases, and 3 bases separated the two germline ends. Germline-derived CDR1 and CDR2 are SGHVS and FQNEAQ. The CDR3 contains 11 residues. PBMC samples from each donor numbered at least one pre-ART and at least two post-ART. This material consisted of unsorted PBMCs, taken around 2.4 years before starting antiretroviral therapy. This TCR was recovered from a woman aged 45-65 years with HIV. The chain is built from TRBV7-8 and TRBJ1-1; D remains unclear. CDR3 amino acids: CASSLRTEAFF. In nucleotides, the CDR3 is TGTGCCAGCAGCTTACGGACTGAAGCTTTCTTT.